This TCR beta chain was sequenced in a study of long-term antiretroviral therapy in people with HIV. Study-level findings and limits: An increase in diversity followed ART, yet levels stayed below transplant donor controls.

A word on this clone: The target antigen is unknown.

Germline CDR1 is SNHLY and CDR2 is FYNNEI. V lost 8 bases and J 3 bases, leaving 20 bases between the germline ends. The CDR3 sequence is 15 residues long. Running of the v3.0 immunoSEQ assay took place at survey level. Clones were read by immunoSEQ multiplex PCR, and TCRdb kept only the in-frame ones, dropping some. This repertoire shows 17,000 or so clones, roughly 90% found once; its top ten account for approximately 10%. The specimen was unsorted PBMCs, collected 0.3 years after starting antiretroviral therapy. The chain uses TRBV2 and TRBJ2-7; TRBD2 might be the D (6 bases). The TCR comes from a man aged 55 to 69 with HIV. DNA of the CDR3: TGTGCCAGCCACGACTACCGGGAGCAAGACTACGAGCAGTACTTC. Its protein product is CASHDYREQDYEQYF.